This TCR beta chain was identified in a study of graft-versus-host responses after intestinal transplantation. Study details: Recipients across the board were started on anti-thymocyte globulin induction, then kept on tacrolimus and steroids for two to three years.

The CDR3 is 11 amino acids. Deletions cut 1 base from V and 10 bases from J, with 8 bases between. Germline loops: CDR1 SGHKS, CDR2 YYEKEE (reference sequence). Findings and limits, study-wide: GvH clones surfaced in recipient marrow, some emerging earlier in ileum or blood. Association was observed between peak circulating GvH clone levels and early post-transplant HvG declines.

Here immunoSEQ multiplex PCR was the method, and the copy in TCRdb shows in-frame clones only, minus some. The sample records around 28,000 clones, less than 85% being singletons. About this clone itself: Antigen: not known.

Sequencing was performed on PBMCs, taken 28 days after intestinal transplant. This chain links TRBV5-5 with TRBJ1-1; weak D call: TRBD1 (5 bases). The sequence came from a human patient who received an intestinal transplant, so some T cells may come from the graft donor. The CDR3 protein is CASSLRGSAFF. The CDR3 DNA reads TGTGCCAGCAGCTTGAGGGGCTCAGCTTTCTTT.